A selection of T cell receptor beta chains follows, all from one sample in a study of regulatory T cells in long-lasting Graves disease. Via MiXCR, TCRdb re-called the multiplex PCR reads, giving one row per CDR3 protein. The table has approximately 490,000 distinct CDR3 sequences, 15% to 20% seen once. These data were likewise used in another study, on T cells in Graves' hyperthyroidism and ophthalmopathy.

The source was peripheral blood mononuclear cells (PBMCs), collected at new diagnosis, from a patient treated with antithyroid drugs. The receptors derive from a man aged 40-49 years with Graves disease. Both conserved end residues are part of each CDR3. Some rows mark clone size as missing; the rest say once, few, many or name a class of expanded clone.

CASSVTGVGTEAFF | TRBJ1-1 | - | TRBV9
CASSHYRGVSEKLFF | TRBJ1-4 | few | TRBV12-3/TRBV12-4
CASSYSAGGASNQPQHF | TRBJ1-5 | few | TRBV6-2/TRBV6-3
CASSFIAGLTYEQYF | TRBJ2-7 | few | TRBV12-3/TRBV12-4
CASSWGGLAGGSREQFF | TRBJ2-1 | - | TRBV7-8
CATSDGTEAFF | TRBJ1-1 | many | TRBV24-1
CASSRRLAGVSYEQYF | TRBJ2-7 | few | TRBV7-2
CSARQVGWTQYF | TRBJ2-5 | - | TRBV20-1
CSARGLAGINEQFF | TRBJ2-1 | few | TRBV20-1
CASSLLRTEAFF | TRBJ1-1 | many | TRBV28
CASSYSTSGSIPEQFF | TRBJ2-1 | many | TRBV6-5
CASSLRGPAWGNEQFF | TRBJ2-1 | - | TRBV27
CASSPPLGLAGGTQYF | TRBJ2-3 | many | TRBV3-1
CASRYAPQREKSEQYF | TRBJ2-7 | many | TRBV6-5
CASSGPGTSGRAYYNEQFF | TRBJ2-1 | few | TRBV6-2/TRBV6-3
CASSINSGNTIYF | TRBJ1-3 | - | TRBV12-3/TRBV12-4
CASSQGMLAGVHEQYF | TRBJ2-7 | - | TRBV3-1
CASSLPETSGIFPTDTQYF | TRBJ2-3 | - | TRBV27
CASSEMDSGQPQHF | TRBJ1-5 | few | TRBV2
CSSRGPSGNEQFF | TRBJ2-1 | many | TRBV20-1
CASSLVRDLTEAFF | TRBJ1-1 | many | TRBV28
CASNNRVTMPEAFF | TRBJ1-1 | many | TRBV6-1
CASSFAGTEETQYF | TRBJ2-5 | few | TRBV5-5
CATSWGYGYTF | TRBJ1-2 | many | TRBV12-3/TRBV12-4
CASSLGTGGNEQYF | TRBJ2-7 | few | TRBV13
CASSVSYGGSSYEQYF | TRBJ2-7 | many | TRBV2
CASSLASGGNEQFF | TRBJ2-1 | once | TRBV19
CASSPSGVITDTQYF | TRBJ2-3 | many | TRBV28
CSAQAGANVLTF | TRBJ2-6 | few | TRBV20-1